The rows below give T cell receptor beta chains drawn from one sample of a study of shared clonotypes between healthy human individuals. This table comes from immunoSEQ multiplex PCR, and its TCRdb copy is limited to in-frame clones, with some not included. The table has fewer than 850,000 clones, roughly 70% seen once; the top ten hold approximately 1.8%. Input material: memory CD4+ T cells sorted from blood. These receptors all come from a woman between 25 and 40 years old in good health. Each CDR3 is given with its conserved first and last residue. Fields, in order: V gene, D gene, J gene, clone size, CDR3 DNA, CDR3 protein. A D gene is named only where the DNA matches it firmly. Size is stated for part of the rows, as once, few or many counts, or as a class when the clone is expanded.

TRBV27	-	TRBJ1-2	few	TGTGCCAGCAGTTTGGGGATAGGCGACGGCTACACCTTC	CASSLGIGDGYTF
TRBV2	-	TRBJ2-5	-	TGTGCCAGCAGTGCGAACGCTCAGGAGACCCAGTACTTC	CASSANAQETQYF
TRBV5-1	-	TRBJ1-2	-	TGCGCCAGCAGCTCACAGGGTGGCGGTGGCTACACCTTC	CASSSQGGGGYTF
TRBV5-1	-	TRBJ2-3	-	TGCGCCAGCAGCCGACCGGGACCCGCCACAGATACGCAGTATTTT	CASSRPGPATDTQYF
TRBV5-5	TRBD2	TRBJ2-3	-	TGTGCCAGCAGCCCGCTAGCGGGGTCCAGCACAGATACGCAGTATTTT	CASSPLAGSSTDTQYF
TRBV11-1	TRBD1	TRBJ1-1	many	TGTGCCAGCAGCCGGGCTGACAGGGGAGCTTTCTTT	CASSRADRGAFF
TRBV5-1	TRBD2	TRBJ2-3	-	TGCGCCAGCATTTCGGGACTAATAGATACGCAGTATTTT	CASISGLIDTQYF
TRBV29-1	TRBD2	TRBJ2-7	-	TGCAGCGTTGGAAATAGCGGGGGGGAGTACTTC	CSVGNSGGEYF
TRBV7-8	TRBD2	TRBJ2-3	few	TGTGCCAGCAGTCGAATGACTAGCGGTCGGCAGGATACGCAGTATTTT	CASSRMTSGRQDTQYF
TRBV4-1	-	TRBJ1-2	-	TGCGCCAGCAGCCAAGGGGTTGGGGTTGGCTACACCTTC	CASSQGVGVGYTF
TRBV7-6	-	TRBJ1-3	-	TGTGCCAGCAGCTTAGCCCCCCAGGGTGCTGGAAACACCATATATTTT	CASSLAPQGAGNTIYF
TRBV23-1	-	TRBJ2-7	-	TGCGCCAGCAGCCACGAGAAGGACCGGGCCTACGAGCAGTACTTC	CASSHEKDRAYEQYF
TRBV28	TRBD2	TRBJ2-7	many	TGTGCCAGCAGTCTCGGGGGGGACGGAGAGTCCTACGAGCAGTACTTC	CASSLGGDGESYEQYF
TRBV5-1	-	TRBJ2-3	many	TGCGCCAGCAGCCCGGGACTCAACACAGATACGCAGTATTTT	CASSPGLNTDTQYF
TRBV30	TRBD2	TRBJ2-7	-	TGTGCCTGGAGTGCTGGGCTAGCGGGTTACGAGCAGTACTTC	CAWSAGLAGYEQYF
TRBV10-2	TRBD2	TRBJ2-7	-	TGCGCCAGCAGTAGGACTAGCGGGAGAGTCTACGAGCAGTACTTC	CASSRTSGRVYEQYF